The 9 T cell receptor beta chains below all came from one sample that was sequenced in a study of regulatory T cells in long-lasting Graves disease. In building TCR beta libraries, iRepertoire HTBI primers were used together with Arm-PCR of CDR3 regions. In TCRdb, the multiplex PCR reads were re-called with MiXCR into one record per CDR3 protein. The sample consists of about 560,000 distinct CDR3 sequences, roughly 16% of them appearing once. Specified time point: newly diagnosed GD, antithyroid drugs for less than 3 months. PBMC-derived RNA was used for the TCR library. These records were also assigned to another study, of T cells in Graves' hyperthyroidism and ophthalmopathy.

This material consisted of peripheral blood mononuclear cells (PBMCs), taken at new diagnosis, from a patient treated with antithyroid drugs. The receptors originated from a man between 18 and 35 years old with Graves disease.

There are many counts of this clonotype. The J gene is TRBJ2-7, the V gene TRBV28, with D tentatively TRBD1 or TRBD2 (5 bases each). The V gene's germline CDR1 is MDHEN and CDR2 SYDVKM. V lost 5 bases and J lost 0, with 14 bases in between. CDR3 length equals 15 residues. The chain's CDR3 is CASSIGRDLSYEQYF. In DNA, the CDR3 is TGTGCCAGCAGTATCGGCCGGGACCTCTCCTACGAGCAGTACTTC.

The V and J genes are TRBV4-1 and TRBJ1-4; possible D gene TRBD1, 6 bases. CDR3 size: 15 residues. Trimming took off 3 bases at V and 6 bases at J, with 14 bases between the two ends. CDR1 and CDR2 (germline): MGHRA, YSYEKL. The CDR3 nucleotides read TGCGCCAGCAGCCATCACGGACAGTTGGATGAAAAACTGTTTTTT. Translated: CASSHHGQLDEKLFF.

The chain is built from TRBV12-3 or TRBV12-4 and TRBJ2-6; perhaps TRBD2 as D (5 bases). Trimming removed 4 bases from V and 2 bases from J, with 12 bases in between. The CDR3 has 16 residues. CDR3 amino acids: CASSSGILAGANVLTF. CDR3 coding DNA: TGTGCCAGCAGTTCCGGGATACTCGCTGGGGCCAACGTCCTGACTTTC.

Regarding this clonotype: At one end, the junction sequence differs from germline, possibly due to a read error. DNA for the CDR3: TGCGCCAGAAGCTTTCGGGACAGGGCTACAGATACGCAGTATTTT. This gives the protein CARSFRDRATDTQYF. The J gene is TRBJ2-3, the V gene TRBV5-1; TRBD1 matches at 9 bases. This CDR3 has 15 residues. CDR1 and CDR2 from the germline V gene are SGHRS and YFSETQ.

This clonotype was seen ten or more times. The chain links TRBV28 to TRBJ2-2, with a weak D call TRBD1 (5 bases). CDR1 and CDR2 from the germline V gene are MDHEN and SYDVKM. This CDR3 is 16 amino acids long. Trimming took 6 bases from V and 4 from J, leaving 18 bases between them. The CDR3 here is CASRPGHHQGTGELFF. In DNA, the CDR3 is TGTGCCAGCAGGCCTGGACACCATCAAGGCACCGGGGAGCTGTTTTTT.

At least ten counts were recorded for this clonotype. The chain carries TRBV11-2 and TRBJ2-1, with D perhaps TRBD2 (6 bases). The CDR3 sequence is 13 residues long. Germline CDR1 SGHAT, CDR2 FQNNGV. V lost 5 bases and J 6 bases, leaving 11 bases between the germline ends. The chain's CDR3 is CASSRMTSNEQFF. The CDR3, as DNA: TGTGCCAGCAGCCGGATGACTAGCAATGAGCAGTTCTTC.

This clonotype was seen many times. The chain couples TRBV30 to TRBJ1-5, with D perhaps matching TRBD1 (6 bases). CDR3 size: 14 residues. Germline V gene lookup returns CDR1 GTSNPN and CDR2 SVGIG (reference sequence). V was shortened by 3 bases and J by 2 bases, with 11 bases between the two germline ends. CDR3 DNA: TGTGCCTGGAGGGAACAGGGTGGCAATCAGCCCCAGCATTTT. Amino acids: CAWREQGGNQPQHF.

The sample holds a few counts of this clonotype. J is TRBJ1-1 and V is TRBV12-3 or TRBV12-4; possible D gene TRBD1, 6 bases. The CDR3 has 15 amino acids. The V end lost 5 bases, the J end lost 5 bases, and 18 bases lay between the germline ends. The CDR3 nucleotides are TGTGCCAGCAGTCCGGGACCCTTAGGGGGGACTGAAGCTTTCTTT. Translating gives CASSPGPLGGTEAFF.

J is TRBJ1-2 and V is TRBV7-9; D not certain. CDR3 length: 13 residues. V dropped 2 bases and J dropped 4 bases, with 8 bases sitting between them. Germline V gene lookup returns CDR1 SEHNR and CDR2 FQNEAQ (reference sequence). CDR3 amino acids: CASSLSDFYGYTF. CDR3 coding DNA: TGTGCCAGCAGCTTATCGGACTTCTATGGCTACACCTTC. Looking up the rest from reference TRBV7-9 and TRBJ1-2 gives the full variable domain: DTGVSQNPRHKITKRGQNVTFRCDPISEHNRLYWYRQTLGQGPEFLTYFQNEAQLEKSRLLSDRFSAERPKGSFSTLEIQRTEQGDSAMYLCASSLSDFYGYTFGSGTRLTVV.